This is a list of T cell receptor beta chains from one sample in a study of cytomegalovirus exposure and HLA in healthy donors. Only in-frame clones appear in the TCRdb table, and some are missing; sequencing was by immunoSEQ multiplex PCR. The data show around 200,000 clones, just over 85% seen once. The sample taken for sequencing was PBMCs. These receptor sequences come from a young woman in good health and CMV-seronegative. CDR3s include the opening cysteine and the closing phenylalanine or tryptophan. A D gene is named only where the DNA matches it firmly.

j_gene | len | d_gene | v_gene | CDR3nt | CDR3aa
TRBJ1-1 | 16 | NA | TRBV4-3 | TGCGCCAGCAGCCAAGTATTGCAGGCCATGAACACTGAAGCTTTCTTT | CASSQVLQAMNTEAFF
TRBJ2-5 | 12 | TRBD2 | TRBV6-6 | TGTGCCTCGGGACTAGCGGGCGAGACCCAGTACTTC | CASGLAGETQYF
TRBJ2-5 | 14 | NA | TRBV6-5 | TGTGCCAGCAGATCCCCCTCGCGGGAAGAGACCCAGTACTTC | CASRSPSREETQYF
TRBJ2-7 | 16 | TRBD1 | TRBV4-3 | TGCGCCAGCAGCCAAGATGATAAGGGGGCTTTCTACGAGCAGTACTTC | CASSQDDKGAFYEQYF
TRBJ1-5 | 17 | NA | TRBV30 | TGTGCCTGGAGCCGACGAAGGGGCACTTATAGCAATCAGCCCCAGCATTTT | CAWSRRRGTYSNQPQHF
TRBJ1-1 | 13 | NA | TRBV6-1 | TGTGCCAGCAGTGAAAGGGGGAACACTGAAGCTTTCTTT | CASSERGNTEAFF
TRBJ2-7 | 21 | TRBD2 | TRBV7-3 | TGTGCCAGCAGCTTAGTCCTCTCAAGCGGGAGCCCCAGACCGCCCTCCTACGAGCAGTACTTC | CASSLVLSSGSPRPPSYEQYF
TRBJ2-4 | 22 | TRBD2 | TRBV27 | TGTGCCAGCAGAAAGACCTTAATACCCGGGACTAGCGGGGCCCTAGCCAAAAACATTCAGTACTTC | CASRKTLIPGTSGALAKNIQYF
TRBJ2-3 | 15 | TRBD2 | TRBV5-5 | TGTGCCAGCGGACCACTAGCGGGAGTAGGAGATACGCAGTATTTT | CASGPLAGVGDTQYF
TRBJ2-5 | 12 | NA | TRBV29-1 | TGCAGCGTTGCCGGGAGTATAGAGACCCAGTACTTC | CSVAGSIETQYF
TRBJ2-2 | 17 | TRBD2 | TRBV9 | TGTGCCAGCAGCGTAGGTCGGGGAGGGTGGAGCACCGGGGAGCTGTTTTTT | CASSVGRGGWSTGELFF